This T cell receptor beta chain was sequenced in a study of early T cells in non-severe SARS-CoV-2 infection. This clonotype occurred many times. V gave up 3 bases and J gave up 1 base; unmatched junction bases: 11. CDR1 is DFQATT, CDR2 SNEGSKA, per germline (reference sequence). The CDR3 is made up of 18 amino acids. TCRdb re-derived calls from the 5' RACE reads in MiXCR, one entry per CDR3 protein. The data hold about 60,000 distinct CDR3 sequences, with around 10% observed a single time. This clonotype originated in an adult who was a healthcare worker with PCR-confirmed SARS-CoV-2 infection or an uninfected control (not recorded which). The rearrangement links TRBV20-1 to TRBJ2-1, with 11 bases aligning to TRBD2. Sequencing input: whole blood. The CDR3 region is CSASVVAGGPGSYNEQFF. The CDR3 DNA is TGCAGTGCTAGCGTGGTAGCGGGAGGGCCCGGGTCCTACAATGAGCAGTTCTTC.